This T cell receptor beta chain was documented in a study of spatial heterogeneity in lung cancer. Study summary: Within tumor regions, the number of TCR transcripts tracked closely with a T cell module score obtained from matched bulk RNA-seq. Unique TCR and UMI combinations averaged more than ten appearances each in raw reads.

The CDR3 is made up of 17 amino acids. CDR1 and CDR2 (germline): SGHTA, FQGTGA. V shed 5 bases, J shed 4 bases, and the junction held 12 bases outside the gene matches. TCRdb re-called the 5' RACE reads through MiXCR, storing one row per CDR3 protein. In the table there are 2,000 to 3,000 distinct CDR3 sequences, around 1.5% of which are singletons. Time point described: sample taken at primary tumor resection. By sample share, this clonotype is medium-sized. Its antigen remains unidentified. Findings of the study overall: Mutation counts in tumors were tracked by counts of expanded intratumoral alpha and beta TCRs.

Source: lung tumor tissue, taken at surgery. The rearrangement joins TRBV7-3 to TRBJ2-1; 9 positions match TRBD1. This TCR came from a male donor with early-stage non-small cell lung cancer. This CDR3 is CASSPLGGQGGYNEQFF. In nucleotides, the CDR3 is TGTGCCAGCAGCCCCTTAGGGGGACAGGGAGGGTACAATGAGCAGTTCTTC.